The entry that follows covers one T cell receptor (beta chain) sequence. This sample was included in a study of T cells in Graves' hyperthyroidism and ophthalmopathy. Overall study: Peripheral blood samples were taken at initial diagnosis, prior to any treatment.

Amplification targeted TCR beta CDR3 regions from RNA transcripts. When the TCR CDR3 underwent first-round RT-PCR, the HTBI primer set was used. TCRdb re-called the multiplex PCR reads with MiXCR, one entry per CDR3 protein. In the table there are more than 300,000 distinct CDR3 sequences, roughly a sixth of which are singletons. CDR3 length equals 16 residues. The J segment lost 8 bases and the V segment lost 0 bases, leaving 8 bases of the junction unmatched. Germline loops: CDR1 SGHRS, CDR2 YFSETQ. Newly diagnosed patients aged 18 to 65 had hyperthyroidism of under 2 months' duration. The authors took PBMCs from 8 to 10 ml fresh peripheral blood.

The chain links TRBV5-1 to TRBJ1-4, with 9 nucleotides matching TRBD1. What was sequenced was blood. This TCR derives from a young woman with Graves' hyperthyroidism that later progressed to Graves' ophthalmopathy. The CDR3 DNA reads TGCGCCAGCAGCTTGGCTCCGGGACAGGGAGACGAAAAACTGTTTTTT. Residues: CASSLAPGQGDEKLFF.